The 18 T cell receptor beta chains reported below all come from one sample, sequenced in a study of PD-1 blockade in classical Hodgkin lymphoma. Profiled with immunoSEQ multiplex PCR; TCRdb holds only in-frame clones, not every one. The sample lists roughly 94,000 clones, just over 90% occurring once. Time point described: cycle 4 day 1 (C4D1), after five to seven weeks of nivolumab. Exposure to brentuximab vedotin varied, and each patient had relapsed following autologous stem cell transplantation. The sequences come from peripheral blood mononuclear cells (PBMCs), collected before the fourth cycle of nivolumab. These receptors originate from a human donor with classical Hodgkin lymphoma.

In this sample, this clone turned up once. V is TRBV6-6 and J is TRBJ2-5, with D hard to call. V was pared by 2 bases and J by 5 bases, with 3 bases between. The length of the CDR3 is 11 residues. Germline V gives CDR1 MNHNY, CDR2 SVGAGI (reference sequence). For the CDR3, the DNA is TGTGCCAGCAGTTACAGTGAGACCCAGTACTTC. It translates to CASSYSETQYF.

The rearrangement links TRBV6-1 to TRBJ1-4; D might be TRBD1 (6 bases). CDR3 length: 15 amino acids. The V gene's germline CDR1 is MNHNS and CDR2 SASEGT. Trimming removed 10 bases at V and 4 bases at J, with 19 bases between. CDR3 protein: CATEGTPGVNEKLFF. As DNA, the CDR3 is TGTGCCACCGAAGGGACACCGGGGGTTAATGAAAAACTGTTTTTT.

The chain couples TRBV28 to TRBJ1-4; D not resolved. V lost 1 base and J 7 bases, leaving 7 bases between the germline ends. The CDR3 is 13 residues long. The germline gives CDR1 MDHEN, CDR2 SYDVKM. CDR3 nucleotides: TGTGCCAGCAGTTTATCTGGAGGTGAAAAACTGTTTTTT. Its translation: CASSLSGGEKLFF.

This clone was found a few times. In the same sample, other DNA sequences code for this CDR3. V and J are TRBV18 and TRBJ2-7; a weak D match, TRBD1 (6 bases). The germline V and J ends were trimmed by 0 bases and 3 bases, with 9 bases remaining between them. Germline V lookup: CDR1 KGHSH, CDR2 LQKENI. CDR3 size: 14 residues. The CDR3 nucleotides are TGTGCCAGCTCACCACCCACGGACAGCTACGAGCAGTACTTC. It specifies CASSPPTDSYEQYF.

The chain recombines TRBV7-6 with TRBJ2-7, with TRBD1 identical over 8 bases. Losses at the gene ends were 5 bases for V and 1 base for J; bases not matched to a gene: 7. CDR1 and CDR2 (germline): SGHVS, FNYEAQ. The CDR3 covers 15 residues. The CDR3 bases are TGTGCCAGCAGCCCCCTAACAGGGGGGTCCTACGAGCAGTACTTC. It codes for CASSPLTGGSYEQYF. The whole variable domain, remainder taken from reference TRBV7-6 and TRBJ2-7, is GAGVSQSPRYKVTKRGQDVALRCDPISGHVSLYWYRQALGQGPEFLTYFNYEAQQDKSGLPNDRFSAERPEGSISTLTIQRTEQRDSAMYRCASSPLTGGSYEQYFGPGTRLTVT.

V usage is TRBV28 and J usage is TRBJ2-7, with 7 bases identical to TRBD1. Germline V gives CDR1 MDHEN, CDR2 SYDVKM. This CDR3 has 16 amino acids. J was trimmed by 3 bases and V by 3 bases; bases with no gene match: 11. Here the CDR3 reads CASSLAAGTAFYEQYF. In DNA form, the CDR3 reads TGTGCCAGCAGTTTGGCCGCCGGGACAGCGTTCTACGAGCAGTACTTC.

J is TRBJ2-3 and V is TRBV28, with TRBD1 identical over 9 bases. Germline trimming cut 4 bases from V and 0 bases from J; bases unmatched to any gene: 5. There are 16 residues in the CDR3. Germline-derived CDR1 and CDR2 are MDHEN and SYDVKM. The CDR3 DNA is TGTGCCAGCAGTTCCCCCGGACAGGGGAGCACAGATACGCAGTATTTT. The encoded protein is CASSSPGQGSTDTQYF.

The J gene is TRBJ2-3, the V gene TRBV9, with D possibly called TRBD1 or TRBD2 (6 bases each). The germline gives CDR1 SGDLS, CDR2 YYNGEE. The CDR3 spans 14 residues. V dropped 5 bases and J dropped 5 bases, with 15 bases sitting between them. The CDR3 DNA is TGTGCCAGCAGAGGAGGGGGTATTTTAGATACGCAGTATTTT. Residues: CASRGGGILDTQYF.

The V call is TRBV6-6, the J call TRBJ2-7, with TRBD2 matching 7 bases. The CDR3 covers 14 residues. Germline assignment: CDR1 MNHNY and CDR2 SVGAGI (reference sequence). The J segment lost 3 bases and the V segment lost 8 bases, leaving 10 bases of the junction unmatched. DNA for the CDR3: TGTGCCAGCCTTCCCGGGACTACGATCTACGAGCAGTACTTC. Translation gives CASLPGTTIYEQYF.

The chain couples TRBV30 to TRBJ1-5, with 8 bases aligning to TRBD1. CDR1 is GTSNPN and CDR2 is SVGIG in the germline V gene (reference sequence). Losses at the gene ends were 2 bases for V and 4 bases for J; bases not matched to a gene: 7. CDR3 size: 15 residues. CDR3 amino acids: CAWSPTGAANQPQHF. CDR3 nucleotides: TGTGCCTGGAGTCCGACAGGGGCCGCTAATCAGCCCCAGCATTTT.

V usage is TRBV4-1 and J usage is TRBJ2-6; no clear D. The CDR3 totals 14 residues. Trimming pared 5 bases from V and 2 bases from J, leaving 7 bases between. The germline V gene has CDR1 MGHRA and CDR2 YSYEKL. CDR3 DNA: TGCGCCAGCAGCGTCCGAGCTGGGGCCAACGTCCTGACTTTC. It specifies CASSVRAGANVLTF.

This chain joins TRBV19 and TRBJ1-5; maybe TRBD1 (6 bases). Trimming stripped 3 bases from V and 0 bases from J, with 15 bases between. The CDR3 loop spans 17 amino acids. CDR1 is LNHDA and CDR2 is SQIVND in the germline V gene (reference sequence). The CDR3 spells CASSMRGGGYSNQPQHF. In DNA form, the CDR3 reads TGTGCCAGTAGTATGAGGGGAGGGGGATATAGCAATCAGCCCCAGCATTTT.

The chain has TRBV18 and TRBJ2-7, with 7 positions matching TRBD2. The CDR3 covers 13 residues. From germline, CDR1 is KGHSH and CDR2 LQKENI. The junction had 7 bases not matched to a gene; V was cut back by 5 bases and J by 6 bases. In DNA form, the CDR3 reads TGTGCCAGCTCAGCGGGAGCGGCCCTCGAGCAGTACTTC. The encoded protein is CASSAGAALEQYF.

The chain carries TRBV9 and TRBJ2-1, with D possibly being TRBD2 (7 bases). V shed 0 bases and J shed 10 bases, with 14 bases lying between them. The CDR3 is made up of 14 amino acids. Germline V gene data show CDR1 as SGDLS and CDR2 as YYNGEE. CDR3 in amino acids: CASSVVKGGKEQFF. DNA of the CDR3: TGTGCCAGCAGCGTAGTTAAGGGGGGGAAGGAGCAGTTCTTC.

V usage is TRBV5-1 and J usage is TRBJ2-1; 12 bases fit TRBD2. Germline CDR1 SGHRS, CDR2 YFSETQ. The V segment lost 0 bases and the J segment 3 bases; nucleotides outside the gene matches: 10. This CDR3 is built from 19 residues. CDR3 DNA: TGCGCCAGCAGCTTGGGGCTAGCGGGAGGGCGGGATAACTACAATGAGCAGTTCTTC. Translated: CASSLGLAGGRDNYNEQFF.

The chain is built from TRBV2 and TRBJ2-1; 8 bases fit TRBD1. V shed 8 bases and J 6 bases; nucleotides not matched to a gene: 15. This CDR3 spans 16 amino acids. The V gene's germline CDR1 is SNHLY and CDR2 FYNNEI. The CDR3 DNA is TGTGCCAGCTCCCAATGGAGGACAGGGTCGGGCAATGAGCAGTTCTTC. Its translation is CASSQWRTGSGNEQFF.

This clone came up once. The genes are TRBV6-6 and TRBJ1-2; D is uncertain. The CDR3 totals 12 residues. Germline V lookup: CDR1 MNHNY, CDR2 SVGAGI (reference sequence). The V end was cut by 8 bases, the J end by 4 bases, with 11 bases between. The CDR3 region has the DNA TGTGCCAGCGGCGGATCTACCTATGGCTACACCTTC. This sequence encodes CASGGSTYGYTF.

This clone was detected a few times. The chain employs TRBV19 and TRBJ2-3; 9 positions agree with TRBD1. Germline V gives CDR1 LNHDA, CDR2 SQIVND (reference sequence). J was trimmed by 1 base and V by 9 bases; bases with no gene match: 11. The CDR3 consists of 16 residues. The CDR3 region has the DNA TGTGCCAGCCGGCAAGGGTGGGACAGGGGCACAGATACGCAGTATTTT. Protein product: CASRQGWDRGTDTQYF.